This record concerns one T cell receptor beta chain sequence. This specimen belongs to a study of cytomegalovirus exposure and HLA in healthy donors. It was with 60 Vbeta and 13 Jbeta primers that the PCR ran. Sequenced by immunoSEQ multiplex PCR; TCRdb stores in-frame clones only, minus some. The sample gives fewer than 100,000 clones, about 75% of which show up once; 4.5% to 7% is in the top ten. CDR1 MNHEY and CDR2 SMNVEV come from the germline V gene (reference sequence). The CDR3 contains 14 residues. Between the trimmed V and J ends, which lost 5 bases and 2 bases, there was a span of 12 bases. The rearrangement joins TRBV27 to TRBJ1-2; D is unclear. The clonotype originates from a female donor in good health and CMV-seronegative. The source material was PBMCs. In DNA form, the CDR3 reads TGTGCCAGCAGTCCTCGGACGGGAAACTATGGCTACACCTTC. This encodes CASSPRTGNYGYTF.